Below are 18 T cell receptor beta chains sequenced from a single sample in a study of beta chain features in type 1 diabetes (dated by TCRdb to 2016 to 2019). Library prep was done by the immunoSEQ multiplex PCR assay. All of the isolated RNA was reverse transcribed with the High Capacity cDNA Reverse Transcription Kit, so expressed TCRB transcripts were sequenced. TCRdb limited this immuneACCESS table to in-frame rearrangements with V and J called. A share of clones is missing; checked studies link under half to unresolved V genes, and the rest is unexplained. Within this sample are 200,000 to 250,000 clones, with 9.6% of them counted one time only. The ten biggest clones cover just under 0.035% of the sample. Sequences were obtained from naive CD4+ T cells from blood. The sample's cell subset or site, from its label and the paper: true naive CD4+ T cells. The receptors derive from a woman younger than 35 in good health.

The chain has TRBV2 and TRBJ1-1; D gene ambiguous. V was pared by 1 base and J by 5 bases, with 14 bases between. This CDR3 contains 15 residues. Looked up from germline, CDR1 is SNHLY and CDR2 is FYNNEI. The CDR3 is CASSEERGVGTEAFF. DNA of the CDR3: TGTGCCAGCAGTGAAGAGAGAGGAGTTGGAACTGAAGCTTTCTTT.

This chain connects TRBV5-4 to TRBJ2-5; D gene unclear. The germline V gene has CDR1 SGHNT and CDR2 YYREEE (reference sequence). V lost 4 bases, J lost 2 bases, and 15 bases lay in between. This CDR3 contains 15 residues. CDR3 coding DNA: TGTGCCAGCAGCCGAATAGCTTCCACACAAGAGACCCAGTACTTC. Protein product: CASSRIASTQETQYF.

This clone was counted a few times. The sample holds other DNA sequences that translate to the same CDR3. The chain combines TRBV15 with TRBJ2-7, with D maybe TRBD1 (6 bases). This CDR3 has 14 residues. Trimming stripped 1 base from V and 2 bases from J, with 9 bases between. CDR1 LNHNV and CDR2 YYDKDF come from the germline V gene (reference sequence). In DNA form, the CDR3 reads TGTGCCACCAGCAGAGGAGGGGGACCCTACGAGCAGTACTTC. Translation: CATSRGGGPYEQYF.

The J gene is TRBJ2-4, the V gene TRBV6-4, with 9 bases matching TRBD1. Germline V lookup: CDR1 MRHNA, CDR2 SNTAGT. This CDR3 contains 13 residues. V trimming: 3 bases; J trimming: 10 bases; junction bases outside the gene matches: 4. For the CDR3, the DNA is TGTGCCAGCAGTGAAGGACAGGGGAGTATTCAGTACTTC. It yields the protein CASSEGQGSIQYF.

The chain combines TRBV21-1 with TRBJ2-4; TRBD2, as called in the table, went unchecked against the DNA. TRBV21-1 constitutes a pseudogene. The CDR3 length is 16 residues. CDR3 nucleotides: TGTGCCAGCAGCAGACGACGGGCTAGCGGGAGATACATTCAGTACTTC. Translated: CASSRRRASGRYIQYF.

V is TRBV5-1 and J is TRBJ2-6, with 8 bases fitting TRBD1. CDR1 is SGHRS, CDR2 YFSETQ, per germline. The CDR3 has 18 residues. V dropped 0 bases and J dropped 3; count of bases not matched to a gene: 8. The CDR3 DNA sequence: TGCGCCAGCAGCTTGGTTCTGGCAGGGGGCGTTGGGGCCAACGTCCTGACTTTC. The encoded protein is CASSLVLAGGVGANVLTF.

The gene calls are TRBV5-4 and TRBJ2-7, with D maybe TRBD2 (5 bases). This CDR3 has 14 residues. V was pared by 3 bases and J by 5 bases, with 15 bases between. Germline V lookup: CDR1 SGHNT, CDR2 YYREEE (reference sequence). The CDR3 is CASSSNREGHEQYF. CDR3 in DNA: TGTGCCAGCAGCTCCAATCGCGAGGGCCACGAGCAGTACTTC.

This clone was seen more than once but under ten times. The rearrangement uses TRBV30 and TRBJ1-1, with a weak D call TRBD1 (6 bases). From germline, CDR1 is GTSNPN and CDR2 SVGIG (reference sequence). Between the trimmed V and J ends, which lost 0 bases and 4 bases, there was a span of 12 bases. This CDR3 has 14 amino acids. CDR3: CAWSVRGGLTEAFF. CDR3 DNA: TGTGCCTGGAGTGTCCGCGGGGGCCTCACTGAAGCTTTCTTT.

The CDR3 region is CASSPVGTQNEQFF. CDR3 bases: TGCGCCAGCAGCCCTGTTGGGACTCAGAATGAGCAGTTCTTC. The rearrangement links TRBV5-1 to TRBJ2-1; D may be TRBD2 (6 bases). V gave up 4 bases and J gave up 7 bases, with 15 bases separating them. Germline V CDR1 and CDR2: SGHRS, YFSETQ. CDR3 length: 14 residues.

This clone was picked up a small number of times. The chain is built from TRBV28 and TRBJ2-7; 9 bases align to TRBD2. Germline trimming cut 4 bases from V and 0 bases from J; bases unmatched to any gene: 10. Germline V gene data show CDR1 as MDHEN and CDR2 as SYDVKM. The CDR3 totals 17 residues. In nucleotides, the CDR3 is TGTGCCAGCAGTTCCTCCGGACTAGCGCCAATCTCCTACGAGCAGTACTTC. Its protein product is CASSSSGLAPISYEQYF. Together with reference TRBV28 and TRBJ2-7, the CDR3 gives the full variable domain: DVKVTQSSRYLVKRTGEKVFLECVQDMDHENMFWYRQDPGLGLRLIYFSYDVKMKEKGDIPEGYSVSREKKERFSLILESASTNQTSMYLCASSSSGLAPISYEQYFGPGTRLTVT.

V gene TRBV21-1 combines with J gene TRBJ2-5; TRBD2 was called by the table and not checked on the DNA. TRBV21-1 constitutes a pseudogene. The CDR3 has 16 residues. The CDR3 protein is CASNPGQRVVQETQYF. The CDR3 region has the DNA TGTGCCAGCAACCCGGGCCAGCGGGTTGTCCAAGAGACCCAGTACTTC.

The J gene is TRBJ2-7, the V gene TRBV5-1; D may be TRBD2 (6 bases). The CDR3 has 15 residues. Trimming pared 3 bases from V and 1 base from J, leaving 14 bases between. Germline CDR1 reads SGHRS; CDR2 reads YFSETQ. The CDR3 coding sequence is TGCGCCAGCAGCTCTGTGCGGGGTTTTTCCTACGAGCAGTACTTC. As protein: CASSSVRGFSYEQYF.

This clone was counted a few times. V gene TRBV6-5 combines with J gene TRBJ1-2; D unclear. Looked up from germline, CDR1 is MNHEY and CDR2 is SVGAGI. The ends were cut back, 2 bases at V and 6 bases at J, with 10 bases in the middle. This CDR3 spans 13 amino acids. Here the CDR3 DNA reads TGTGCCAGCAGTTACGGTCCCGGGGATGGCTACACCTTC. It specifies CASSYGPGDGYTF.

This clone was counted a few times. The chain carries TRBV9 and TRBJ2-7, with TRBD1 matching over 10 bases. With V trimmed by 0 bases and J by 3 bases, 6 bases remained unmatched. This CDR3 is built from 16 residues. The V gene's germline CDR1 is SGDLS and CDR2 YYNGEE. The CDR3 sequence is CASSVGRTGGVYEQYF. CDR3 DNA sequence: TGTGCCAGCAGCGTAGGACGGACAGGGGGGGTCTACGAGCAGTACTTC.

This clone was seen a few times. The germline gene is not matched at one end of the junction; a read error may be the cause. CDR3 sequence reads: CASSLGGVNEKLFF. In nucleotides, the CDR3 is TGTGCTAGCAGCTTGGGAGGGGTTAACGAAAAACTGTTTTTT. The chain couples TRBV7-7 to TRBJ1-4, with D perhaps TRBD1 (5 bases). Germline-derived CDR1 and CDR2 are SSHAT and FNYEAQ (reference sequence). This CDR3 has 14 amino acids.

This chain links TRBV6-6 with TRBJ1-3; TRBD1 aligns across 7 bases. There are 16 residues in the CDR3. Per the germline V gene, CDR1 is MNHNY and CDR2 is SVGAGI (reference sequence). The ends lost 2 bases at V and 0 bases at J; junction bases unmatched: 4. The DNA of the CDR3 is TGTGCCAGCAGTTACGTGACAGGGCACTCTGGAAACACCATATATTTT. Protein sequence: CASSYVTGHSGNTIYF.

V usage is TRBV30 and J usage is TRBJ1-1; a weak D match, TRBD1 (6 bases). V gave up 7 bases and J gave up 0 bases, with 15 bases separating them. Germline CDR1 GTSNPN, CDR2 SVGIG (reference sequence). The CDR3 runs to 14 residues. CDR3 protein: CASTGGQLNTEAFF. CDR3 sequence (DNA): TGTGCCTCCACTGGTGGACAGTTGAACACTGAAGCTTTCTTT.

This clone was seen more than once but under ten times. A junction boundary mismatches the germline segment, possibly from a read error. The chain has TRBV7-9 and TRBJ2-2; 9 nucleotides line up with TRBD2. This CDR3 contains 15 residues. Per germline, CDR1 SEHNR and CDR2 FQNEAQ (reference sequence). As DNA, the CDR3 is TGCAATAGCGGGGGAGCCCCCTCCCCTACCGGGGAGCTGTTTTTT. It is translated as CNSGGAPSPTGELFF.